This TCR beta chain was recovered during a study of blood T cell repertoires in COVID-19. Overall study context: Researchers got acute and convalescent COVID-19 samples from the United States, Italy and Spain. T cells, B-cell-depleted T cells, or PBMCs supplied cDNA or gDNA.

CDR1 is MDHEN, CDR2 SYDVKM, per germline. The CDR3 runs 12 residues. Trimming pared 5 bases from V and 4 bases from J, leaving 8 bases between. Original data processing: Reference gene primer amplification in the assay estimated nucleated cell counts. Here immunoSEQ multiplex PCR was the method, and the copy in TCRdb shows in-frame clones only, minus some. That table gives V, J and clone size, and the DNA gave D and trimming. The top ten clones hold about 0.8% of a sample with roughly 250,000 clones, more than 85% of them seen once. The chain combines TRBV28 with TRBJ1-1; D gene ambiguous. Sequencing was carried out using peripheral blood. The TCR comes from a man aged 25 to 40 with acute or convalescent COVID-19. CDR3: CASSLTSTEAFF. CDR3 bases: TGTGCCAGCAGTCTAACCTCCACTGAAGCTTTCTTT.